What follows are 21 T cell receptor beta chains derived from one specimen sequenced in a study of neurological immune-mediated disorders. TCRdb analysed the 5' RACE reads with MiXCR anew, one entry per CDR3 protein. The table has approximately 40,000 distinct CDR3 sequences, 10% to 13% seen once. The sequenced material came from PBMCs. The origin of the receptors is a woman aged 25 to 39 with HTLV-1-associated myelopathy (HAM/TSP).

This clonotype was picked up many times. Here the CDR3 reads CASSYPGQRSYEQYF. CDR3 nucleotide sequence: TGTGCCAGCAGTTACCCGGGACAGAGATCCTACGAGCAGTACTTC. V is TRBV6-5 and J is TRBJ2-7; 7 nucleotides line up with TRBD1. The CDR3 is made up of 15 amino acids. The germline V gene has CDR1 MNHEY and CDR2 SVGAGI. Trimming at V came to 2 bases and at J to 1 base, leaving 5 bases not matched to a gene.

This clonotype has ten or more counts. The rearrangement links TRBV6-1 to TRBJ2-2, with a tentative D call TRBD2 (7 bases). This CDR3 region has 15 residues. Trimming shortened V by 2 bases and J by 6 bases, and 13 bases separated the two germline ends. Germline V gene sequence: CDR1 MNHNS, CDR2 SASEGT. CDR3 nucleotide sequence: TGTGCCAGCAGTGAATCTGAGGGGGGGGCCGGGGAGCTGTTTTTT. This translates into CASSESEGGAGELFF.

This clonotype was found many times. The chain uses TRBV5-1 and TRBJ2-7, with TRBD1 matching over 9 bases. The CDR3 is made up of 15 amino acids. With V trimmed by 3 bases and J by 4 bases, 8 bases remained unmatched. Germline CDR1 is SGHRS and CDR2 is YFSETQ. The CDR3 loop is CASSSGGTGFYEQYF. CDR3 bases: TGCGCCAGCAGCTCCGGGGGGACAGGGTTTTACGAGCAGTACTTC.

This clonotype showed up many times. V usage is TRBV25-1 and J usage is TRBJ1-1; D is uncertain. Germline CDR1 and CDR2: MGHDK and SYGVNS. Trimming took 6 bases from V and 5 from J, leaving 7 bases between them. The CDR3 runs to 11 residues. DNA for the CDR3: TGTGCCAGCAGGAAGGGAACTGAAGCTTTCTTT. This codes for CASRKGTEAFF.

The sample holds many counts of this clonotype. The genes are TRBV24-1 and TRBJ2-3; D possibly corresponds to TRBD2 (5 bases). CDR1 and CDR2 (germline): KGHDR, SFDVKD. This CDR3 is 13 amino acids long. Trimming pared 4 bases from V and 9 bases from J, leaving 13 bases between. CDR3 DNA sequence: TGTGCCACCAGTGAACCCGGAGGTAGGACGCAGTATTTT. Its protein product is CATSEPGGRTQYF.

V and J are TRBV7-8 and TRBJ2-1; 10 nucleotides agree with TRBD2. The V gene's germline CDR1 is SGHVS and CDR2 FQNEAQ. V gave up 8 bases and J gave up 0 bases; unmatched junction bases: 4. The CDR3 is made up of 15 amino acids. The CDR3 bases are TGTGCCAGCTCTCCTAGCGGGGGCTCCTACAATGAGCAGTTCTTC. This sequence encodes CASSPSGGSYNEQFF.

This clonotype was found many times. The chain employs TRBV5-1 and TRBJ2-1, with D unclear. The V gene lost 3 bases and the J gene lost 9 bases, with 16 bases spanning the gap. CDR1 is SGHRS, CDR2 YFSETQ, per germline. This CDR3 contains 14 residues. The CDR3 reads CASSSGANWGEQFF. The CDR3, as DNA: TGCGCCAGCAGCTCGGGCGCTAATTGGGGTGAGCAGTTCTTC.

There are many counts of this clonotype. The chain couples TRBV7-2 to TRBJ1-2; a possible D gene is TRBD1 (5 bases). In germline, CDR1 is SGHTA, CDR2 FQGNSA. The V end lost 5 bases, the J end lost 6 bases, and 16 bases lay between the germline ends. This CDR3 is 14 amino acids long. The CDR3 region is CASSPAGSGNGYTF. The CDR3 DNA reads as TGTGCCAGCAGCCCCGCAGGGTCAGGGAATGGCTACACCTTC.

This clonotype was picked up a small number of times. The chain uses TRBV27 and TRBJ1-5; tentative D call: TRBD1 (6 bases). The V end was cut by 5 bases, the J end by 2 bases, with 13 bases between. The CDR3 contains 15 residues. Looked up from germline, CDR1 is MNHEY and CDR2 is SMNVEV (reference sequence). In nucleotides, the CDR3 is TGTGCCAGCAGTCCGCGCCCAGGGGGCAATCAGCCCCAGCATTTT. Its translation is CASSPRPGGNQPQHF.

In this sample, this clonotype turned up many times. The chain has TRBV21-1 and TRBJ1-1; the table names TRBD1, a call not compared with the DNA. TRBV21-1 is a documented pseudogene. The CDR3 runs 20 residues. CDR3 region: CASSKFLGQGARKGDTEAFF. Here the CDR3 DNA reads TGTGCCAGCAGCAAATTTTTAGGACAGGGGGCAAGGAAAGGGGACACTGAAGCTTTCTTT.

Only a few counts were recorded for this clonotype. The chain carries TRBV15 and TRBJ2-2; D is perhaps TRBD1 (5 bases). CDR3 size: 17 residues. Trimming cost V 6 bases and J 0 bases, with 17 bases left between them. In germline, CDR1 is LNHNV, CDR2 YYDKDF (reference sequence). The CDR3 loop is CATRSGARAPNTGELFF. The CDR3 region has the DNA TGTGCCACCAGGTCTGGGGCAAGGGCCCCGAACACCGGGGAGCTGTTTTTT.

At least ten counts were recorded for this clonotype. The chain recombines TRBV5-1 with TRBJ2-1, with 11 nucleotides matching TRBD2. Germline-derived CDR1 and CDR2 are SGHRS and YFSETQ. V trimming: 0 bases; J trimming: 5 bases; junction bases outside the gene matches: 1. The CDR3 totals 15 residues. The DNA for the CDR3 is TGCGCCAGCAGCTTGGGACTAGCGGGGAACAATGAGCAGTTCTTC. Amino acids: CASSLGLAGNNEQFF. The full variable domain, in which reference TRBV5-1 and TRBJ2-1 provide the parts outside the CDR3, is KAGVTQTPRYLIKTRGQQVTLSCSPISGHRSVSWYQQTPGQGLQFLFEYFSETQRNKGNFPGRFSGRQFSNSRSEMNVSTLELGDSALYLCASSLGLAGNNEQFFGPGTRLTVL.

This clonotype has a count of ten or more. This chain connects TRBV20-1 to TRBJ1-2, with TRBD1 identical over 7 bases. Germline V gene sequence: CDR1 DFQATT, CDR2 SNEGSKA (reference sequence). V was pared by 3 bases and J by 2 bases, with 6 bases of the junction left unmatched. The CDR3 contains 14 residues. Here the CDR3 reads CSARNTGENYGYTF. As DNA, the CDR3 is TGCAGTGCTAGGAACACAGGGGAAAACTATGGCTACACCTTC.

This clonotype was counted ten times or more. The chain couples TRBV5-1 to TRBJ1-5; D not certain. This CDR3 comprises 15 residues. Germline-derived CDR1 and CDR2 are SGHRS and YFSETQ. The V end was cut by 1 base, the J end by 3 bases, with 11 bases between. The CDR3 nucleotides are TGCGCCAGCAGCTTGAACGTGGGAGACAATCAGCCCCAGCATTTT. Amino acid sequence: CASSLNVGDNQPQHF.

This clonotype occurred many times. The chain is built from TRBV20-1 and TRBJ2-7; a weak D match, TRBD1 (6 bases). Trimming removed 3 bases from V and 6 bases from J, with 12 bases in between. This CDR3 is built from 12 residues. Germline CDR1 and CDR2: DFQATT and SNEGSKA (reference sequence). CDR3 loop: CSARQGLFEQYF. In DNA form, the CDR3 reads TGCAGTGCTAGGCAGGGGCTTTTCGAGCAGTACTTC.

This clonotype showed up many times. The gene calls are TRBV7-2 and TRBJ2-3; D possibly corresponds to TRBD2 (6 bases). The V end lost 3 bases, the J end lost 2 bases, and 12 bases lay between the germline ends. Germline-derived CDR1 and CDR2 are SGHTA and FQGNSA. This CDR3 comprises 15 residues. The CDR3 DNA reads as TGTGCCAGCAGCTTCGCGGGACTCTCCACAGATACGCAGTATTTT. This gives the protein CASSFAGLSTDTQYF.

This clonotype appeared many times. The chain employs TRBV6-6 and TRBJ1-1; TRBD1 aligns across 10 bases. Germline V lookup: CDR1 MNHNY, CDR2 SVGAGI (reference sequence). J was trimmed by 3 bases and V by 4 bases; bases with no gene match: 8. CDR3 length: 16 residues. CDR3 sequence: CASSSPGQGPHTEAFF. In nucleotides, the CDR3 is TGTGCCAGCAGTTCCCCGGGACAGGGGCCACACACTGAAGCTTTCTTT.

Many counts were recorded for this clonotype. The chain joins TRBV4-2 to TRBJ2-3; D is possibly TRBD1 (6 bases). Germline lookup yields CDR1 LGHNA and CDR2 YNFKEQ. The CDR3 covers 16 residues. V was cut by 0 bases and J by 4 bases, with 14 bases left in between. CDR3 sequence reads: CASSQDMGAGADTQYF. CDR3 sequence (DNA): TGTGCCAGCAGCCAAGATATGGGGGCAGGCGCAGATACGCAGTATTTT.

This clonotype was seen at least ten times. CDR3 nucleotide sequence: TGTGCCAGCAGCTTAGCGTGGAGGGGTCTTGGGAGCACAGATACGCAGTATTTT. Translation: CASSLAWRGLGSTDTQYF. The gene calls are TRBV7-2 and TRBJ2-3; a possible D gene is TRBD2 (6 bases). Trimming cost V 0 bases and J 0 bases, with 16 bases left between them. Germline-derived CDR1 and CDR2 are SGHTA and FQGNSA. The CDR3 is made up of 18 amino acids.

This clonotype was recorded at least ten times. The J gene is TRBJ1-6, the V gene TRBV20-1; D is perhaps TRBD1 (6 bases). The CDR3 extends over 17 amino acids. The V gene lost 2 bases and the J gene lost 7 bases, with 21 bases spanning the gap. CDR1 DFQATT and CDR2 SNEGSKA come from the germline V gene (reference sequence). CDR3 loop: CSARTRVGGDRNSPLHF. The CDR3 DNA sequence: TGCAGTGCTAGAACCCGGGTGGGGGGCGACAGAAATTCACCCCTCCACTTT.

This clonotype was seen at least ten times. The rearrangement uses TRBV27 and TRBJ2-3, with D unclear. V lost 10 bases, J lost 1 base, and 12 bases lay in between. Germline lookup yields CDR1 MNHEY and CDR2 SMNVEV (reference sequence). This CDR3 spans 13 amino acids. CDR3 amino acids: CATVHSGTDTQYF. The CDR3 nucleotides are TGTGCCACCGTTCATTCCGGCACAGATACGCAGTATTTT.